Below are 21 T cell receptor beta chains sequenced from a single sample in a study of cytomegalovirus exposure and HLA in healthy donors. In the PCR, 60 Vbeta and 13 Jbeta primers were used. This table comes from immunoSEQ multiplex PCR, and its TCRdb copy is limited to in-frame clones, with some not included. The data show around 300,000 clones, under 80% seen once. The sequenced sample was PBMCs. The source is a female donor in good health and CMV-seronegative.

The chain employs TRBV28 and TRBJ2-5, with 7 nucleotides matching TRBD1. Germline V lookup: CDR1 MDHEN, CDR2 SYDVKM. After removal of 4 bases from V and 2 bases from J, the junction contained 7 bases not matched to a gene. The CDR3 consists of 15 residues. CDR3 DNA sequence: TGTGCCAGCAGTTCTCGACAGGGTGTACAAGAGACCCAGTACTTC. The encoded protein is CASSSRQGVQETQYF.

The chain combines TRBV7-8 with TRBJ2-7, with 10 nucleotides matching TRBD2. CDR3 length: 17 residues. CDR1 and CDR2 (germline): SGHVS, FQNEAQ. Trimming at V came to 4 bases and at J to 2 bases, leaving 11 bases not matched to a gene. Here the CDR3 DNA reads TGTGCCAGCAGCTACCCCATTAGCGGGAGGACAACCTACGAGCAGTACTTC. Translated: CASSYPISGRTTYEQYF.

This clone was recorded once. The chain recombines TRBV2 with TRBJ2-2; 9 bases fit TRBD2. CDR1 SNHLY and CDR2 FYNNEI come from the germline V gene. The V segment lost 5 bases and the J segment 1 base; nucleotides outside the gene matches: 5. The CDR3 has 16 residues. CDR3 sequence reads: CASSFSGSRNTGELFF. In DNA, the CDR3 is TGTGCCAGCAGTTTTAGCGGGAGCCGGAACACCGGGGAGCTGTTTTTT.

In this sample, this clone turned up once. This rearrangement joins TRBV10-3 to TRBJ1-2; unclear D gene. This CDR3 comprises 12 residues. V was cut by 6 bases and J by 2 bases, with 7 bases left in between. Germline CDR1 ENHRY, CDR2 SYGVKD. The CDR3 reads CAISGENYGYTF. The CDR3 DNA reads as TGTGCCATCAGCGGGGAGAACTATGGCTACACCTTC.

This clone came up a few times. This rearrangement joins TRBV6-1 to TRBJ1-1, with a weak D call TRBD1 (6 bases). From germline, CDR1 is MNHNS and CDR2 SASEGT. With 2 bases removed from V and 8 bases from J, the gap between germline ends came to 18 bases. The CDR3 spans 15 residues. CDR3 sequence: CASSEPGRAGDEAFF. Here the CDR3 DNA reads TGTGCCAGCAGTGAACCAGGGAGGGCAGGGGACGAAGCTTTCTTT.

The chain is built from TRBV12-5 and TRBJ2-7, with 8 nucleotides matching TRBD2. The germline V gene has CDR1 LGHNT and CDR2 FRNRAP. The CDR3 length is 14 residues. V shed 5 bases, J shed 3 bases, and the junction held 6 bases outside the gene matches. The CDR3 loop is CASGPAGGRYEQYF. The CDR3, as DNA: TGTGCTAGTGGTCCCGCGGGGGGACGCTACGAGCAGTACTTC.

The CDR3 nucleotides read TGCGCCAGCAGTGAATCAGGCAGCTCCTACAATGAGCAGTTCTTC. Protein: CASSESGSSYNEQFF. The chain couples TRBV10-2 to TRBJ2-1; D uncertain. Trimming took off 3 bases at V and 0 bases at J, with 9 bases between the two ends. Germline V lookup: CDR1 WSHSY, CDR2 SAAADI. The CDR3 contains 15 residues.

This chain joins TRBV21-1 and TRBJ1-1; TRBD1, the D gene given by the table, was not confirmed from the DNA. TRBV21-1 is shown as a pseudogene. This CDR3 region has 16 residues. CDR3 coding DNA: TGTGCCAGCAGGTACGGGACAGGGCTAACTCTCACTGAAGCTTTCTTT. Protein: CASRYGTGLTLTEAFF.

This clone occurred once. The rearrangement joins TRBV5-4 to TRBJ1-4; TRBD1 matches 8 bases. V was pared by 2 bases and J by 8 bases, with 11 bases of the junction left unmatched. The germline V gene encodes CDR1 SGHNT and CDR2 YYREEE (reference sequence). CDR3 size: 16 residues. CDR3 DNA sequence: TGTGCCAGCAGCTTAGGTAATCGACAGGGGTCGGAAAAACTGTTTTTT. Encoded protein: CASSLGNRQGSEKLFF.

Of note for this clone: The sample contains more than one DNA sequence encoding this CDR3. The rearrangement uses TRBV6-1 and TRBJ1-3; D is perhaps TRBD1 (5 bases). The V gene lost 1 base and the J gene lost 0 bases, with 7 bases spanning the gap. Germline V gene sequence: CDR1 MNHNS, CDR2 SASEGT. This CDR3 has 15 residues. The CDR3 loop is CASSEVQGSGNTIYF. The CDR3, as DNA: TGTGCCAGCAGTGAAGTCCAGGGCTCTGGAAACACCATATATTTT.

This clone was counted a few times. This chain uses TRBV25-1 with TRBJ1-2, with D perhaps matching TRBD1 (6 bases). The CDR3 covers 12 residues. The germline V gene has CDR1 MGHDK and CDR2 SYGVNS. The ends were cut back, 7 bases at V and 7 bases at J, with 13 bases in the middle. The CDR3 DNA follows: TGTGCCAGCAACCAGGGGACGGGTGGCTACACCTTC. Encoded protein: CASNQGTGGYTF.

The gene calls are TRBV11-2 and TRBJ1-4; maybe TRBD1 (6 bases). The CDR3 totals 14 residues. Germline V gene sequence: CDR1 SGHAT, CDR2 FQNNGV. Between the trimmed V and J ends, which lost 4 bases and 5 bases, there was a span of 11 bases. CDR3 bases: TGTGCCAGCAGCTCCACAGGGTCCAATGAAAAACTGTTTTTT. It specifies CASSSTGSNEKLFF. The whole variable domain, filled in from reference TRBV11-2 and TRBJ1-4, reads EAGVAQSPRYKIIEKRQSVAFWCNPISGHATLYWYQQILGQGPKLLIQFQNNGVVDDSQLPKDRFSAERLKGVDSTLKIQPAKLEDSAVYLCASSSTGSNEKLFFGSGTQLSVL.

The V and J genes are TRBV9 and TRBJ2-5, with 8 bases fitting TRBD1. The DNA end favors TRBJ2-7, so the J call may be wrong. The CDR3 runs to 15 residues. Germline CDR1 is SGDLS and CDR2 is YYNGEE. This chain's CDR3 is CASSVGDRLTYEQYF. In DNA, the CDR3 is TGTGCCAGCAGCGTAGGGGACAGGTTAACCTACGAGCAGTACTTC.

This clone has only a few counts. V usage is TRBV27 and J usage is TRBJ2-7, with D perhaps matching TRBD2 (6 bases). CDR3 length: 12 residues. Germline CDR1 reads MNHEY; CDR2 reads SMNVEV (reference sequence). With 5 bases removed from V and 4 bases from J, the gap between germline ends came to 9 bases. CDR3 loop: CASSETRYEQYF. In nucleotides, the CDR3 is TGTGCCAGCAGTGAGACTAGGTACGAGCAGTACTTC.

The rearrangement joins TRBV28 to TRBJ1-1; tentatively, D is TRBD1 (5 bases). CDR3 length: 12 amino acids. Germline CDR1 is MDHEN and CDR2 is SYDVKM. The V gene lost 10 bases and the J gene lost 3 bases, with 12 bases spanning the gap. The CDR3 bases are TGTGCCACTCGGGACTTGGACACTGAAGCTTTCTTT. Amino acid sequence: CATRDLDTEAFF.

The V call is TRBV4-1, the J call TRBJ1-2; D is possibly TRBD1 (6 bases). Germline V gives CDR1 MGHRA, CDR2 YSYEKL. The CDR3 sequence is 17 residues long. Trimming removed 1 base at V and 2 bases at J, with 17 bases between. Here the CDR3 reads CASSQVPTGLHNYGYTF. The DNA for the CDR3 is TGCGCCAGCAGCCAAGTCCCGACAGGTCTTCACAACTATGGCTACACCTTC.

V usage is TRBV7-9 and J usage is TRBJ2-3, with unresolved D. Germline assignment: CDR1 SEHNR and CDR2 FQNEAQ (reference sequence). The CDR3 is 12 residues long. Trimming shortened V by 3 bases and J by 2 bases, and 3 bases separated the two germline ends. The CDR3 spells CASSFNTDTQYF. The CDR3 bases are TGTGCCAGCAGCTTCAACACAGATACGCAGTATTTT.

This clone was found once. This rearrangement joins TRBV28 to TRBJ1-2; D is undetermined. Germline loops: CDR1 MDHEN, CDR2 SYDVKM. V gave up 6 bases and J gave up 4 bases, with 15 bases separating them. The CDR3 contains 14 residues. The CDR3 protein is CASSPPERFYGYTF. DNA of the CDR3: TGTGCCAGCAGCCCTCCTGAGAGGTTCTATGGCTACACCTTC.

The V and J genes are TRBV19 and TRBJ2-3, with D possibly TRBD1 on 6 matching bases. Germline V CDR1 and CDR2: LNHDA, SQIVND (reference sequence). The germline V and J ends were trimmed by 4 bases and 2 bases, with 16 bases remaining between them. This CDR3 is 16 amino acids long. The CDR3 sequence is CASSTRTASTTDTQYF. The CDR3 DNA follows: TGTGCCAGTAGTACCCGGACAGCCTCCACCACAGATACGCAGTATTTT.

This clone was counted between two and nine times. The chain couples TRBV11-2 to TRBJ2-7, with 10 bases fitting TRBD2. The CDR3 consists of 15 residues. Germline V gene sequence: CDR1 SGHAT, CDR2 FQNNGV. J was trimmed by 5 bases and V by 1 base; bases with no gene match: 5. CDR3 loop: CASSLVASGSHEQYF. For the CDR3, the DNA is TGTGCCAGCAGCTTAGTAGCTAGCGGGAGTCACGAGCAGTACTTC.

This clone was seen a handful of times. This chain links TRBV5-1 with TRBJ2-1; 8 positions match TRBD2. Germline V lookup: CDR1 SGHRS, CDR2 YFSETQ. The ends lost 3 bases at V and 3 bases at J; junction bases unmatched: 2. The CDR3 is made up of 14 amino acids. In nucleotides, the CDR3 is TGCGCCAGCAGCTCCGGGGGGGGCTACAATGAGCAGTTCTTC. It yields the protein CASSSGGGYNEQFF.